The source of this TCR beta chain is a study of graft-versus-host responses after intestinal transplantation. In the study overall: Recipients uniformly received anti-thymocyte globulin induction, followed by tacrolimus and steroids for approximately 3 years.

Study conclusions and caveats: Peak levels of circulating GvH clones tracked with early post-transplant HvG declines. Elevated graft-versus-host to host-versus-graft clonal ratios in allografts were recorded for patients with graft-donor T cell macrochimerism.

This clone counts as large (0.1 to 1%). Upon completion of the reaction, proliferating CFSE-low responders, both CD3+CD4+ and CD3+CD8+, were sorted. Germline-derived CDR1 and CDR2 are MNHEY and SVGAGI. This CDR3 contains 15 residues. With 0 bases removed from V and 1 base from J, the gap between germline ends came to 9 bases. Using immunoSEQ multiplex PCR, the repertoire was profiled, and TCRdb retains in-frame clones only, with some absent. The data hold about 3,000 clones, with 25% to 40% observed a single time. This receptor was obtained from a human patient who was an organ donor for intestinal transplantation. This chain joins TRBV6-5 and TRBJ1-1; D is perhaps TRBD1 (5 bases). Sequences were derived from alloreactive CD4+ T cells from a mixed lymphocyte reaction culture, sampled before transplantation. Documented subset: CFSE-low proliferating T cells sorted from roughly six-day pre-transplant mixed lymphocyte reaction (GvH or HvG direction). CDR3 DNA: TGTGCCAGCAGTTACTCCGGGGCCAGGAACACTGAAGCTTTCTTT. Its protein product is CASSYSGARNTEAFF.